The 28 T cell receptor beta chains below come from one sample, sequenced in a study of OX40 agonist ivuxolimab in advanced cancers. Libraries were prepared by immunoSEQ multiplex PCR; TCRdb keeps only in-frame clonotypes and omits some of them. The table records tens of thousands of clones, 84% of them present only once. Material: CD4+ or CD8+ T cells sorted from blood, obtained in a trial of the OX40 agonist ivuxolimab. The receptors were gathered from an adult with an advanced solid tumor such as melanoma, head and neck, liver or kidney cancer.

The chain recombines TRBV5-4 with TRBJ2-2; unclear D gene. Trimming removed 0 bases from V and 5 bases from J, with 14 bases in between. Germline V lookup: CDR1 SGHNT, CDR2 YYREEE (reference sequence). The CDR3 consists of 16 residues. CDR3 bases: TGTGCCAGCAGCTTGGATTGGGCAGCCTCAACCGGGGAGCTGTTTTTT. Amino acids: CASSLDWAASTGELFF. Drawing the rest from reference TRBV5-4 and TRBJ2-2, the complete variable domain is ETGVTQSPTHLIKTRGQQVTLRCSSQSGHNTVSWYQQALGQGPQFIFQYYREEENGRGNFPPRFSGLQFPNYSSELNVNALELDDSALYLCASSLDWAASTGELFFGEGSRLTVL.

The rearrangement links TRBV1 to TRBJ2-5; the D call of TRBD2 is as the table states it, not checked on the DNA. TRBV1 is flagged as a pseudogene. CDR3 length equals 15 residues. The CDR3 loop reads CTSSHKMVSTETQYF. The CDR3 region has the DNA TGCACCAGCAGCCACAAGATGGTGAGTACGGAGACCCAGTACTTC.

This clone has just a few counts. The V call is TRBV4-2, the J call TRBJ2-2; 12 bases match TRBD2. The V gene end was trimmed by 3 bases and the J gene end by 6 bases; junction bases not matched to a gene: 5. The germline CDR1 and CDR2 sequences are LGHNA and YNFKEQ. The CDR3 spans 16 residues. CDR3 in DNA: TGTGCCAGCAGCCATCCCCTAGCGGGGGGGGCCGGGGAGCTGTTTTTT. Translation: CASSHPLAGGAGELFF.

The CDR3 coding sequence is TGTGCCAGCTCACCGCAGGGGTATGCCTACAATGAGCAGTTCTTC. Translating it yields CASSPQGYAYNEQFF. This sequence joins TRBV18 and TRBJ2-1; tentative D call: TRBD1 (6 bases). The germline CDR1 and CDR2 sequences are KGHSH and LQKENI. V lost 3 bases and J 2 bases, leaving 11 bases between the germline ends. This CDR3 has 15 residues.

The chain uses TRBV19 and TRBJ2-5; D unresolved. V shed 8 bases and J shed 5 bases, with 18 bases lying between them. Germline V gene sequence: CDR1 LNHDA, CDR2 SQIVND (reference sequence). This CDR3 contains 14 residues. The CDR3, as DNA: TGTGCCAGTGGGCCGGGCCAAGAGTGGGAGACCCAGTACTTC. Translated, it gives CASGPGQEWETQYF.

The CDR3 here is CASSPSGGYTGELFF. DNA for the CDR3: TGTGCCAGCAGCCCTAGCGGGGGCTACACCGGGGAGCTGTTTTTT. This chain joins TRBV4-2 and TRBJ2-2, with 10 bases that match TRBD2. Trimming cost V 4 bases and J 3 bases; bases outside gene matches: 2. Germline assignment: CDR1 LGHNA and CDR2 YNFKEQ. The CDR3 has 15 residues.

CDR3 bases: TGTGCCAACACAGAGAACACTGAAGCTTTCTTT. Residues: CANTENTEAFF. V gene TRBV6-1 combines with J gene TRBJ1-1, with unresolved D. The CDR3 loop spans 11 amino acids. CDR1 and CDR2 from the germline V gene are MNHNS and SASEGT. Trimming cost V 10 bases and J 1 base, with 7 bases left between them.

The rearrangement joins TRBV6-6 to TRBJ2-3; 8 positions agree with TRBD2. With V trimmed by 2 bases and J by 7 bases, 8 bases remained unmatched. Germline V lookup: CDR1 MNHNY, CDR2 SVGAGI (reference sequence). The CDR3 contains 15 residues. The CDR3 DNA reads as TGTGCCAGCAGTTACCCGGGGGTAGCGGGGAATACGCAGTATTTT. Its translation: CASSYPGVAGNTQYF.

This clone was seen just once. The V call is TRBV5-1, the J call TRBJ1-3; 7 bases match TRBD1. V lost 6 bases, J lost 2 bases, and 5 bases stayed unmatched. The germline V gene encodes CDR1 SGHRS and CDR2 YFSETQ. This CDR3 has 14 residues. The CDR3 loop is CASNQGEPGNTIYF. Here the CDR3 DNA reads TGCGCCAGCAATCAGGGGGAGCCTGGAAACACCATATATTTT. Using reference TRBV5-1 and TRBJ1-3 for the parts outside the CDR3, the full variable domain is KAGVTQTPRYLIKTRGQQVTLSCSPISGHRSVSWYQQTPGQGLQFLFEYFSETQRNKGNFPGRFSGRQFSNSRSEMNVSTLELGDSALYLCASNQGEPGNTIYFGEGSWLTVV.

This sequence joins TRBV30 and TRBJ2-1; 9 nucleotides agree with TRBD1. CDR1 and CDR2 (germline): GTSNPN, SVGIG (reference sequence). The CDR3 is 12 residues long. In DNA form, the CDR3 reads TGTGCACAGAGACAGGGGGTCGATGAGCAGTTCTTC. Amino acid sequence: CAQRQGVDEQFF.

The rearrangement uses TRBV10-3 and TRBJ2-7; 9 nucleotides match TRBD1. The CDR3 consists of 15 residues. Trimming at V came to 5 bases and at J to 3 bases, leaving 8 bases not matched to a gene. Germline V lookup: CDR1 ENHRY, CDR2 SYGVKD. CDR3 coding DNA: TGTGCCATCAGTTTCGAAGGACAGGGGCTCTACGAGCAGTACTTC. Residues: CAISFEGQGLYEQYF.

The V gene is TRBV19, the J gene TRBJ1-1; D is perhaps TRBD1 (6 bases). CDR1 and CDR2 from the germline V gene are LNHDA and SQIVND (reference sequence). The CDR3 is 14 residues long. With 9 bases removed from V and 4 bases from J, the gap between germline ends came to 18 bases. In DNA, the CDR3 is TGTGCCAGCCGGGGGGCGGGATCCCGCACTGAAGCTTTCTTT. The encoded protein is CASRGAGSRTEAFF.

The V and J genes are TRBV19 and TRBJ1-6, with D perhaps matching TRBD1 (5 bases). Germline V lookup: CDR1 LNHDA, CDR2 SQIVND (reference sequence). The CDR3 has 15 residues. The ends were cut back, 4 bases at V and 6 bases at J, with 13 bases in the middle. This CDR3 is CASSTPGMGNSPLHF. Here the CDR3 DNA reads TGTGCCAGTAGTACGCCAGGGATGGGTAATTCACCCCTCCACTTT.

This clone was counted once. The gene calls are TRBV7-9 and TRBJ2-2, with D possibly matching TRBD1 (6 bases). The CDR3 extends over 13 amino acids. Trimming took 4 bases from V and 7 from J, leaving 10 bases between them. Germline assignment: CDR1 SEHNR and CDR2 FQNEAQ (reference sequence). The CDR3 reads CASSSDRFGELFF. The DNA of the CDR3 is TGTGCCAGCAGCTCAGACAGGTTCGGGGAGCTGTTTTTT.

The genes are TRBV6-1 and TRBJ1-2; D might be TRBD1 (5 bases). Germline CDR1 reads MNHNS; CDR2 reads SASEGT. The V gene lost 10 bases and the J gene lost 6 bases, with 21 bases spanning the gap. The CDR3 has 14 amino acids. The CDR3 bases are TGTGCCACGGCCCAAACCCGGGGGTACGATGGCTACACCTTC. This sequence encodes CATAQTRGYDGYTF.

V gene TRBV28 combines with J gene TRBJ2-7; no definite D call. The ends were cut back, 7 bases at V and 3 bases at J, with 19 bases in the middle. CDR3 length: 15 residues. Germline V gene lookup returns CDR1 MDHEN and CDR2 SYDVKM. The chain's CDR3 is CASTQDPQTNYEQYF. CDR3 DNA: TGTGCCAGCACCCAGGATCCTCAAACCAACTACGAGCAGTACTTC.

V usage is TRBV5-1 and J usage is TRBJ2-7, with 10 bases matching TRBD1. After removal of 0 bases from V and 0 bases from J, the junction contained 6 bases not matched to a gene. Germline lookup yields CDR1 SGHRS and CDR2 YFSETQ. This CDR3 is built from 17 residues. CDR3 residues: CASSLGGGQGDSYEQYF. The CDR3 nucleotides are TGCGCCAGCAGCTTGGGAGGCGGACAGGGGGACTCCTACGAGCAGTACTTC.

The chain joins TRBV5-4 to TRBJ2-1, with TRBD2 identical over 8 bases. CDR3 length: 15 residues. Trimming at V came to 0 bases and at J to 10 bases, leaving 9 bases not matched to a gene. The germline gives CDR1 SGHNT, CDR2 YYREEE (reference sequence). The CDR3 loop is CASSLGLAGQVEQFF. The CDR3 DNA is TGTGCCAGCAGCTTGGGGCTAGCGGGTCAAGTGGAGCAGTTCTTC.

This sequence joins TRBV4-2 and TRBJ1-4, with 7 bases fitting TRBD1. The CDR3 is 17 residues long. The junction had 10 bases not matched to a gene; V was cut back by 3 bases and J by 3 bases. From germline, CDR1 is LGHNA and CDR2 YNFKEQ. The CDR3 loop is CASSHRGQAGSNEKLFF. In DNA, the CDR3 is TGTGCCAGCAGCCACCGAGGACAGGCGGGGTCTAATGAAAAACTGTTTTTT.

This chain joins TRBV15 and TRBJ2-3; D perhaps matches TRBD2 (6 bases). Looked up from germline, CDR1 is LNHNV and CDR2 is YYDKDF (reference sequence). The CDR3 consists of 15 residues. V was shortened by 1 base and J by 4 bases, with 12 bases between the two germline ends. This CDR3 is CATSRGDSSADTQYF. The CDR3 nucleotides read TGTGCCACCAGCAGAGGGGACTCCTCGGCAGATACGCAGTATTTT.

This chain connects TRBV27 to TRBJ1-6; D might be TRBD1 (5 bases). The CDR3 runs 16 residues. The V end lost 6 bases, the J end lost 3 bases, and 15 bases lay between the germline ends. Germline V gene data show CDR1 as MNHEY and CDR2 as SMNVEV (reference sequence). CDR3 region: CASRERQSLYNSPLHF. As DNA, the CDR3 is TGTGCCAGCAGGGAGCGACAGAGCCTCTATAATTCACCCCTCCACTTT.

J is TRBJ1-1 and V is TRBV6-5; the D is unclear. Trimming took off 6 bases at V and 6 bases at J, with 17 bases between the two ends. CDR1 and CDR2 (germline): MNHEY, SVGAGI. The CDR3 extends over 14 amino acids. The CDR3 reads CASRGKRLSSEAFF. In DNA form, the CDR3 reads TGTGCCAGCAGGGGGAAGAGGCTGAGCTCTGAAGCTTTCTTT.

Only a few counts were recorded for this clone. This chain uses TRBV18 with TRBJ2-2; 8 nucleotides match TRBD1. This CDR3 region has 16 residues. Germline V CDR1 and CDR2: KGHSH, LQKENI. The junction had 6 bases not matched to a gene; V was cut back by 5 bases and J by 1 base. The CDR3 here is CASSKGQDQNTGELFF. The CDR3 nucleotides read TGTGCCAGCTCAAAGGGACAGGACCAGAACACCGGGGAGCTGTTTTTT.

CDR3 residues: CASSLFTGINTEAFF. CDR3 DNA: TGTGCCAGCAGCCTGTTCACCGGGATCAACACTGAAGCTTTCTTT. V is TRBV5-4 and J is TRBJ1-1; D not resolved. The CDR3 loop spans 15 amino acids. V was cut by 4 bases and J by 2 bases, with 15 bases left in between. CDR1 is SGHNT, CDR2 YYREEE, per germline (reference sequence).

The chain carries TRBV7-9 and TRBJ2-6; 7 positions agree with TRBD1. With V trimmed by 6 bases and J by 3 bases, 11 bases remained unmatched. This CDR3 has 17 residues. Germline CDR1 is SEHNR and CDR2 is FQNEAQ (reference sequence). The CDR3 bases are TGTGCCAGCAGACCTGGACAGGCAAGACTTGGGGCCAACGTCCTGACTTTC. It is translated as CASRPGQARLGANVLTF.

The J gene is TRBJ2-1, the V gene TRBV5-5; 11 bases fit TRBD2. V was clipped by 3 bases and J by 3 bases; unmatched bases: 5. The CDR3 has 16 residues. CDR1 is SGHKS, CDR2 YYEKEE, per germline (reference sequence). For the CDR3, the DNA is TGTGCCAGCAGCTCTCTAGCGGGGGGACTCTACAATGAGCAGTTCTTC. Amino acids: CASSSLAGGLYNEQFF. The whole variable domain, filled in from reference TRBV5-5 and TRBJ2-1, reads DAGVTQSPTHLIKTRGQQVTLRCSPISGHKSVSWYQQVLGQGPQFIFQYYEKEERGRGNFPDRFSARQFPNYSSELNVNALLLGDSALYLCASSSLAGGLYNEQFFGPGTRLTVL.

The V gene is TRBV7-8, the J gene TRBJ1-5, with TRBD1 as a possible D gene (6 bases). Germline loops: CDR1 SGHVS, CDR2 FQNEAQ. The CDR3 loop spans 14 amino acids. Between the trimmed V and J ends, which lost 3 bases and 1 base, there was a span of 7 bases. CDR3 DNA sequence: TGTGCCAGCAGCTTCAGGGGAAGCAATCAGCCCCAGCATTTT. Protein sequence: CASSFRGSNQPQHF.

The chain has TRBV19 and TRBJ1-3, with 7 bases fitting TRBD1. This CDR3 is built from 14 residues. CDR1 is LNHDA and CDR2 is SQIVND in the germline V gene (reference sequence). V was pared by 4 bases and J by 2 bases, with 2 bases of the junction left unmatched. This chain's CDR3 is CASSTTGAGNTIYF. The CDR3 nucleotides read TGTGCCAGTAGTACAACAGGGGCTGGAAACACCATATATTTT.